The 14 T cell receptor beta chains below all came from one sample that was sequenced in a study of blood T cell repertoires in COVID-19. Sequenced by immunoSEQ multiplex PCR; TCRdb stores in-frame clones only, minus some. The table has around 100,000 clones, 84% seen once. Material for sequencing was peripheral blood. The source is a man between 60 and 75 years old with acute or convalescent COVID-19.

The gene calls are TRBV5-4 and TRBJ2-7; 8 bases line up with TRBD1. The V gene's germline CDR1 is SGHNT and CDR2 YYREEE (reference sequence). The V and J ends lost 1 base and 0 bases, in that order; junction bases with no gene match: 3. The length of the CDR3 is 15 residues. CDR3 protein: CASSLRTGISYEQYV. DNA for the CDR3: TGTGCCAGCAGCTTGAGGACAGGGATCTCCTACGAGCAGTACGTC.

The rearrangement uses TRBV4-1 and TRBJ1-4; D is ambiguous. Trimming cost V 1 base and J 7 bases, with 16 bases left between them. CDR3 length equals 16 residues. Germline CDR1 reads MGHRA; CDR2 reads YSYEKL. In nucleotides, the CDR3 is TGCGCCAGCAGCCAAGTCCTGTCGCAGGCGTTTGAAAAACTGTTTTTT. Translated: CASSQVLSQAFEKLFF.

This clone was observed a handful of times. The chain recombines TRBV28 with TRBJ1-2; no firm D call. V dropped 3 bases and J dropped 2 bases, with 7 bases sitting between them. The CDR3 has 13 amino acids. The germline gives CDR1 MDHEN, CDR2 SYDVKM. The CDR3 nucleotides read TGTGCCAGCAGTTTTGAGGAAAACTATGGCTACACCTTC. Encoded protein: CASSFEENYGYTF.

This clone was seen only once. The chain employs TRBV7-9 and TRBJ2-5; D remains unclear. There are 12 residues in the CDR3. Germline V gene data show CDR1 as SEHNR and CDR2 as FQNEAQ (reference sequence). V lost 1 base and J lost 4, with 4 bases in between. The CDR3 nucleotides are TGTGCCAGCAGCTTAGTCCTAGAGACCCAGTACTTC. As protein: CASSLVLETQYF.

This clone occurred once. V is TRBV4-1 and J is TRBJ2-3, with TRBD2 identical over 10 bases. Germline CDR1 reads MGHRA; CDR2 reads YSYEKL. V shed 1 base and J 6 bases; nucleotides not matched to a gene: 7. The CDR3 extends over 16 amino acids. CDR3 amino acids: CASSQGVAGGGDTQYF. The CDR3, as DNA: TGCGCCAGCAGCCAAGGGGTAGCGGGAGGAGGGGATACGCAGTATTTT.

This clone has more than one count but fewer than ten. The chain carries TRBV27 and TRBJ2-2; 8 nucleotides match TRBD2. The CDR3 loop spans 16 amino acids. J gave up 7 bases and V 7 bases, and 14 bases lay outside the gene matches. Germline V lookup: CDR1 MNHEY, CDR2 SMNVEV (reference sequence). The DNA of the CDR3 is TGTGCCAGCACCGGGGGACTAGAGGCGCCCCACGGGGAGCTGTTTTTT. Encoded protein: CASTGGLEAPHGELFF.

The chain carries TRBV29-1 and TRBJ2-3; a possible D gene is TRBD1 (5 bases). The CDR3 is 11 amino acids. V dropped 0 bases and J dropped 8 bases, with 6 bases sitting between them. Germline CDR1 reads SQVTM; CDR2 reads ANQGSEA. CDR3 protein: CSVEDRGTQYF. The CDR3 nucleotides are TGCAGCGTTGAAGATAGGGGTACGCAGTATTTT.

The gene calls are TRBV5-1 and TRBJ2-5; 8 nucleotides line up with TRBD2. Trimming cost V 5 bases and J 5 bases; bases outside gene matches: 14. The CDR3 sequence is 16 residues long. Germline CDR1 is SGHRS and CDR2 is YFSETQ. CDR3 amino acids: CASSRTVAGFYETQYF. As DNA, the CDR3 is TGCGCCAGCAGTAGGACGGTAGCGGGATTTTATGAGACCCAGTACTTC.

For the CDR3, the DNA is TGTGCCACCTATGGGAGGGGCGTAAACTATGGCTACACCTTC. Amino acid sequence: CATYGRGVNYGYTF. The chain employs TRBV19 and TRBJ1-2; D may be TRBD1 (5 bases). The germline gives CDR1 LNHDA, CDR2 SQIVND (reference sequence). The V and J ends lost 10 bases and 2 bases respectively, with 17 bases between them. The CDR3 runs 14 residues.

The chain combines TRBV29-1 with TRBJ2-2; D might be TRBD2 (7 bases). This CDR3 region has 14 residues. Trimming removed 6 bases at V and 6 bases at J, with 17 bases between. The germline V gene has CDR1 SQVTM and CDR2 ANQGSEA. CDR3 loop: CSVHGGGAAGELFF. CDR3 coding DNA: TGCAGCGTACACGGCGGGGGCGCGGCCGGGGAGCTGTTTTTT.

In this sample, this clone turned up once. The chain employs TRBV18 and TRBJ1-5; D perhaps matches TRBD1 (5 bases). This CDR3 region has 15 residues. Germline CDR1 is KGHSH and CDR2 is LQKENI. V gave up 2 bases and J gave up 6 bases, with 14 bases separating them. The CDR3 here is CASSPGAPSVQPQHF. The CDR3, as DNA: TGTGCCAGCTCACCAGGGGCCCCCTCGGTTCAGCCCCAGCATTTT.

This clone turned up a few times. This chain connects TRBV11-3 to TRBJ2-7; 9 bases line up with TRBD1. Germline CDR1 is SGHNT and CDR2 is YENEEA. CDR3 length: 15 residues. V trimming: 1 base; J trimming: 3 bases; junction bases outside the gene matches: 4. The CDR3, as DNA: TGTGCCAGCAGCTTAGGGGGGACAGGGAACTACGAGCAGTACTTC. The encoded protein is CASSLGGTGNYEQYF.

Only one count was recorded for this clone. The chain carries TRBV28 and TRBJ2-2, with 8 bases lining up with TRBD1. The CDR3 is made up of 16 amino acids. Germline values: CDR1 MDHEN, CDR2 SYDVKM. With 3 bases clipped from V and 3 bases from J, the junction kept 6 bases outside the gene matches. CDR3 DNA sequence: TGTGCCAGCAGTTTGCCCAGGGGGCTGGACACCGGGGAGCTGTTTTTT. Its protein is CASSLPRGLDTGELFF.

The V call is TRBV18, the J call TRBJ2-2; perhaps TRBD1 as D (5 bases). V was cut by 4 bases and J by 0 bases, with 12 bases left in between. CDR3 size: 16 residues. Germline CDR1 reads KGHSH; CDR2 reads LQKENI. The CDR3 here is CASSRNRPSNTGELFF. CDR3 DNA sequence: TGTGCCAGCTCACGGAACAGGCCGTCGAACACCGGGGAGCTGTTTTTT.